The subject of this entry is one T cell receptor beta chain. Antigen: not known. The sample comes from a study of CD8 T cells in ankylosing spondylitis. Study-level results: A TCR beta motif of under 10 highly homologous variants seemed to mark ankylosing spondylitis blood. Clones linked to disease were reported to show significant enrichment in matched ankylosing spondylitis synovial fluid. Relatively scarce in peripheral blood, disease-linked clones were CD8+.

V trimming: 3 bases; J trimming: 11 bases; junction bases outside the gene matches: 9. Germline lookup yields CDR1 SGHVS and CDR2 FNYEAQ. The CDR3 sequence is 15 residues long. As the method for making TCR beta libraries, quantitative 5'-RACE with molecular barcodes was used. TCRdb fed the 5' RACE reads into MiXCR, producing one record per CDR3 protein. The profile shows 220,000 or so distinct CDR3 sequences, approximately 10% of them singletons. The receptor comes from a male donor with ankylosing spondylitis or in good health (not recorded which). The specimen was blood, either unsorted or a sorted T cell fraction (not recorded which). The chain links TRBV7-6 to TRBJ2-2; 10 nucleotides agree with TRBD2. CDR3 amino acids: CASSFRQSGGGELFF. The DNA for the CDR3 is TGTGCCAGCAGCTTTCGCCAGAGCGGGGGGGGTGAGCTGTTTTTT. Supplemented by reference TRBV7-6 and TRBJ2-2, the full variable domain reads GAGVSQSPRYKVTKRGQDVALRCDPISGHVSLYWYRQALGQGPEFLTYFNYEAQQDKSGLPNDRFSAERPEGSISTLTIQRTEQRDSAMYRCASSFRQSGGGELFFGEGSRLTVL.